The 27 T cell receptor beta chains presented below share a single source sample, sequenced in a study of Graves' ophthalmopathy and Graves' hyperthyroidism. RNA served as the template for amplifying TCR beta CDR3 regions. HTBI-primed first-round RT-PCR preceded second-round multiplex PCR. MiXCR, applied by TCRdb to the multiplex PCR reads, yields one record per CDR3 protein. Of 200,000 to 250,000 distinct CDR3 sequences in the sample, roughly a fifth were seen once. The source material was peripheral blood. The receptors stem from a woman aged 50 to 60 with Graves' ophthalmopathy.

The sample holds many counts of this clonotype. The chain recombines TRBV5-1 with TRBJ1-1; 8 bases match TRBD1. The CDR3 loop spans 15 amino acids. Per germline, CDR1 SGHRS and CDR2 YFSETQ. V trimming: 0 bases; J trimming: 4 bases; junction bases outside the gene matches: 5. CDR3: CASSLAVTGGTEAFF. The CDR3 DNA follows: TGCGCCAGCAGCTTGGCAGTAACAGGGGGCACTGAAGCTTTCTTT. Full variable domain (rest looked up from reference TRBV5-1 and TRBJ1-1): KAGVTQTPRYLIKTRGQQVTLSCSPISGHRSVSWYQQTPGQGLQFLFEYFSETQRNKGNFPGRFSGRQFSNSRSEMNVSTLELGDSALYLCASSLAVTGGTEAFFGQGTRLTVV.

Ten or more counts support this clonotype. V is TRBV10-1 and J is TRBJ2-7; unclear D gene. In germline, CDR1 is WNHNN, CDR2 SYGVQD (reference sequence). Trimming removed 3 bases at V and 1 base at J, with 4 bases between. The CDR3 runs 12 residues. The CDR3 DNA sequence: TGCGCCAGCAGTGATCCGTCCTACGAGCAGTACTTC. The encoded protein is CASSDPSYEQYF.

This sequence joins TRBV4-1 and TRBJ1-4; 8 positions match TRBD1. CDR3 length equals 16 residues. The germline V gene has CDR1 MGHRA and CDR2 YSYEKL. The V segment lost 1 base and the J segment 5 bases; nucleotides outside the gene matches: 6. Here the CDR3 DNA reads TGCGCCAGCAGCCAAGGGACAGGGAAAGAAAATGAAAAACTGTTTTTT. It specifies CASSQGTGKENEKLFF.

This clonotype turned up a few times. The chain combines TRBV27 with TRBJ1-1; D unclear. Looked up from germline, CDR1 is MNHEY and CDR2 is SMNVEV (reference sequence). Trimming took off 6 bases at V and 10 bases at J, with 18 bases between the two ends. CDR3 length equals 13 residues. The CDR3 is CASRKPGPGAAFF. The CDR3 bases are TGTGCCAGCAGGAAACCGGGCCCCGGAGCAGCTTTCTTT.

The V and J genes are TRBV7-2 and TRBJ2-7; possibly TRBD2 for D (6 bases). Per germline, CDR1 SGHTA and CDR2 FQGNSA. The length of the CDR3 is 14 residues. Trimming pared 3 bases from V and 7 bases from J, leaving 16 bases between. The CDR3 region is CASSFDGSFREQYF. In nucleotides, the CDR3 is TGTGCCAGCAGCTTCGACGGGAGTTTTCGGGAGCAGTACTTC.

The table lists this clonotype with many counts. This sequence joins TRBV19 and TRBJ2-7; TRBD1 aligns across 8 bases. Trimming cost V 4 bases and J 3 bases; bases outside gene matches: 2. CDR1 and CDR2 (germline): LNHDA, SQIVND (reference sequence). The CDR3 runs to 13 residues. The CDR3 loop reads CASSTQGGYEQYF. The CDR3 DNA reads TGTGCCAGTAGTACACAGGGGGGCTACGAGCAGTACTTC. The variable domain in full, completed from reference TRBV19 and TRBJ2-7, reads DGGITQSPKYLFRKEGQNVTLSCEQNLNHDAMYWYRQDPGQGLRLIYYSQIVNDFQKGDIAEGYSVSREKKESFPLTVTSAQKNPTAFYLCASSTQGGYEQYFGPGTRLTVT.

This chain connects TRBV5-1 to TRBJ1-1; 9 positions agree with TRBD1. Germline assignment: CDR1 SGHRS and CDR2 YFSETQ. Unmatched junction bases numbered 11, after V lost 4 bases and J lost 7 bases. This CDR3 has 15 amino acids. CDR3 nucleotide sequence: TGCGCCAGCAGCGCCCGGACAGGGGCGCCCCTTGAAGCTTTCTTT. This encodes CASSARTGAPLEAFF. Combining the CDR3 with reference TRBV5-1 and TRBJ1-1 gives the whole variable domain KAGVTQTPRYLIKTRGQQVTLSCSPISGHRSVSWYQQTPGQGLQFLFEYFSETQRNKGNFPGRFSGRQFSNSRSEMNVSTLELGDSALYLCASSARTGAPLEAFFGQGTRLTVV.

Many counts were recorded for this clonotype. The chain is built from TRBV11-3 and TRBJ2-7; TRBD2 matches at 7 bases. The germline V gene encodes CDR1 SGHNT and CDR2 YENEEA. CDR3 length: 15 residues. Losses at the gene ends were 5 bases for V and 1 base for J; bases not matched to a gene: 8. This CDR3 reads CASSPGAGNSYEQYF. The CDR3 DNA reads TGTGCCAGCAGCCCCGGAGCGGGAAATTCCTACGAGCAGTACTTC.

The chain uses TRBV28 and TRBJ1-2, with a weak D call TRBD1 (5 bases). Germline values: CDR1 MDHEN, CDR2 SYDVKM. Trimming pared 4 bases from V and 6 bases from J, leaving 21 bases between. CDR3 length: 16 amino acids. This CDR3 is CASSSPRGRGRDGYTF. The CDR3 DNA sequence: TGTGCCAGCAGTTCACCTCGGGGCAGAGGCAGGGATGGCTACACCTTC.

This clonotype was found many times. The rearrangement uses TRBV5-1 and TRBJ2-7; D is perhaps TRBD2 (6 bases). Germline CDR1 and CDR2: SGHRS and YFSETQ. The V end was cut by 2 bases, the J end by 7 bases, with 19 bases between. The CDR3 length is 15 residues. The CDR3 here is CASSFGLGGVLEQYF. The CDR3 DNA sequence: TGCGCCAGCAGCTTCGGCCTCGGCGGGGTCCTGGAGCAGTACTTC.

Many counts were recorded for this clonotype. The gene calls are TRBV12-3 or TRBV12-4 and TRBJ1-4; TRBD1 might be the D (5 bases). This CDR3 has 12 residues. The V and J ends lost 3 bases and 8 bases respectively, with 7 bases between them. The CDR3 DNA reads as TGTGCCAGCAGTTTGTGGGGGGAAAAACTGTTTTTT. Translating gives CASSLWGEKLFF.

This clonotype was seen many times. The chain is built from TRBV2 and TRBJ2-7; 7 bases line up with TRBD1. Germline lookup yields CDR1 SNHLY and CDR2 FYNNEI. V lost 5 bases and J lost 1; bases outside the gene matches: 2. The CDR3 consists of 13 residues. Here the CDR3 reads CASSPQGSYEQYF. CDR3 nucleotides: TGTGCCAGCAGTCCACAGGGGTCCTACGAGCAGTACTTC.

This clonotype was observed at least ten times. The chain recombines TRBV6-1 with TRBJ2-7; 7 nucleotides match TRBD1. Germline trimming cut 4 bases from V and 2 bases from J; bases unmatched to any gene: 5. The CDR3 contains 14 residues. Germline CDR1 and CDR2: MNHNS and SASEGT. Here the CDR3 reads CASSAQGLPYEQYF. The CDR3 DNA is TGTGCCAGCAGTGCACAGGGGCTACCCTACGAGCAGTACTTC.

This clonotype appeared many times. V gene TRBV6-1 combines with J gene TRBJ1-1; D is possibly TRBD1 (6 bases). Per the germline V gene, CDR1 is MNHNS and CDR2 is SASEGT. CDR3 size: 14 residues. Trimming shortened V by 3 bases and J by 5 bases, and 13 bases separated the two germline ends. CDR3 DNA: TGTGCCAGCAGTGACGTGGGGGGCTGGACTGAAGCTTTCTTT. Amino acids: CASSDVGGWTEAFF.

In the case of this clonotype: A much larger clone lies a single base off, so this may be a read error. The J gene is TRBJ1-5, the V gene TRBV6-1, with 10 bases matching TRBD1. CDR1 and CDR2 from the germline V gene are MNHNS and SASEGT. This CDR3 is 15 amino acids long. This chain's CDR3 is CASRQTGGGHQLQRF. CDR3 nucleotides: TGTGCCAGCAGACAGACAGGGGGCGGGCATCAGCTCCAGCGTTTT.

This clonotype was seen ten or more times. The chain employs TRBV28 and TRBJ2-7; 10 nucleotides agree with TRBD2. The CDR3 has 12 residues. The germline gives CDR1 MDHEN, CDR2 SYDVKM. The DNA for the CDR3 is TGTCTAAGCGGGAGGGCCGGCTACGAGCAGTACTTC. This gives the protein CLSGRAGYEQYF.

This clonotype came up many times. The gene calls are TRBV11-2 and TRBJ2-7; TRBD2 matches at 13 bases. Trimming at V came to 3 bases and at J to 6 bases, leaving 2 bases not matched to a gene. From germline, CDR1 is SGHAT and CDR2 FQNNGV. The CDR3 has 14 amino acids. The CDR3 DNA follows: TGTGCCAGCAGCTTCGGACTAGCGGGAGCCGAGCAGTACTTC. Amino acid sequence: CASSFGLAGAEQYF. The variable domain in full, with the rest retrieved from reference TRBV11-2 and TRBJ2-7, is EAGVAQSPRYKIIEKRQSVAFWCNPISGHATLYWYQQILGQGPKLLIQFQNNGVVDDSQLPKDRFSAERLKGVDSTLKIQPAKLEDSAVYLCASSFGLAGAEQYFGPGTRLTVT.

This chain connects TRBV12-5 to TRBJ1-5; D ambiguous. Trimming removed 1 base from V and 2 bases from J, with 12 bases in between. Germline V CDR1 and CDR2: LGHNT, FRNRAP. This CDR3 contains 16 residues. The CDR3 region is CASGLEISRRNQPQHF. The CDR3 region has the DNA TGTGCTAGTGGTTTGGAGATATCCCGCCGCAATCAGCCCCAGCATTTT.

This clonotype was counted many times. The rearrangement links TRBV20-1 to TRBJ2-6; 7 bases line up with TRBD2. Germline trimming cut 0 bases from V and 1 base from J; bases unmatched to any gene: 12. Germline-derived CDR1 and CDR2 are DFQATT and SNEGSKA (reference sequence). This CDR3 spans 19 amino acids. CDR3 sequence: CSARDWSGTRGSGANVLTF. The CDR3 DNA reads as TGCAGTGCTAGAGATTGGAGCGGGACTCGAGGGTCTGGGGCCAACGTCCTGACTTTC.

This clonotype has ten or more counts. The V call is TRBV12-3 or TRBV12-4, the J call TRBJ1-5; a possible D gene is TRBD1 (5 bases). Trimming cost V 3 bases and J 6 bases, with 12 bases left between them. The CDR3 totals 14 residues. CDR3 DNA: TGTGCCAGCAGTTTGTTCGGGGGAGGTCAGCCCCAGCATTTT. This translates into CASSLFGGGQPQHF.

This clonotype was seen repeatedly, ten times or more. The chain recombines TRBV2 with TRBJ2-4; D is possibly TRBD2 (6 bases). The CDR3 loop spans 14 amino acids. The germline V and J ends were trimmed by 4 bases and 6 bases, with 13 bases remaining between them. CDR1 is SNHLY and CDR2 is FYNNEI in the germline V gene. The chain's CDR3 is CASSGEGAGNIQYF. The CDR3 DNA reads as TGTGCCAGCAGTGGGGAAGGAGCGGGAAACATTCAGTACTTC.

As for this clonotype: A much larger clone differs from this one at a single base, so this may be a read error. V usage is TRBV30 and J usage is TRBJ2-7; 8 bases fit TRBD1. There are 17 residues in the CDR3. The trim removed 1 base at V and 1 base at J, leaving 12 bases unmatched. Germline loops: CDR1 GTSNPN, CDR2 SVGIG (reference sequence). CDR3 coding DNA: TGTGCCTGGAGTGCACATGTAGGGGGGACAGGATCCTACGAGCAGTACTTC. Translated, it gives CAWSAHVGGTGSYEQYF.

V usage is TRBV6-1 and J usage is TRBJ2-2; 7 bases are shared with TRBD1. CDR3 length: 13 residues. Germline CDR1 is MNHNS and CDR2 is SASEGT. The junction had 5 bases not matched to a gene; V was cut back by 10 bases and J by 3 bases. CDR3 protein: CATYRGHTGELFF. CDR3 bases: TGTGCCACTTACAGGGGACACACCGGGGAGCTGTTTTTT.

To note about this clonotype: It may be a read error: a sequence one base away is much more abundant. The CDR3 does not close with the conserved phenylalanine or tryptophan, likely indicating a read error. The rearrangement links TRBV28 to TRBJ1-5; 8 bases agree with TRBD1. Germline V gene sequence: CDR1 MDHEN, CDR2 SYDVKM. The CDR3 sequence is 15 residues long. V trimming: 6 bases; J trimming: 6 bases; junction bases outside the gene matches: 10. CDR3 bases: TGTGCCAGCAGACACGACAGGGGATGGGGTCAGCCCCAGCATCTT. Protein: CASRHDRGWGQPQHL.

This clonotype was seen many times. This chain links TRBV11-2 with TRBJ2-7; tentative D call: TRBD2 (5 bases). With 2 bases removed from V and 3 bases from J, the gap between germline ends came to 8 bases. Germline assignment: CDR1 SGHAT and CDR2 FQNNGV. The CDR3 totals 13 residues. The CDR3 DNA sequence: TGTGCCAGCAGCTTATTACGGGGCTACGAGCAGTACTTC. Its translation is CASSLLRGYEQYF.

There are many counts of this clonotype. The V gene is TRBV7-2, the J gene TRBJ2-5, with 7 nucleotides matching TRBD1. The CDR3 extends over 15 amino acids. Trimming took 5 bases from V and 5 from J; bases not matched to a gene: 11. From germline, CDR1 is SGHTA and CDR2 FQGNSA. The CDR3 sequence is CASSPRQGWGETQYF. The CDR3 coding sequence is TGTGCCAGCAGCCCCCGACAGGGCTGGGGGGAGACCCAGTACTTC.

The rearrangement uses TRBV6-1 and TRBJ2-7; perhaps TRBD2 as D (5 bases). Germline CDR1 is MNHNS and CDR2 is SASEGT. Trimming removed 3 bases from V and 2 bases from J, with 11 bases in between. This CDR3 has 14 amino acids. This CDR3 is CASSDSGPAYEQYF. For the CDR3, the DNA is TGTGCCAGCAGTGACAGCGGTCCTGCCTACGAGCAGTACTTC.